These 15 T cell receptor beta chains share one sample of origin, sequenced in a study of cytomegalovirus exposure and HLA in healthy donors. Primers: 60 Vbeta forward and 13 Jbeta reverse. Here immunoSEQ multiplex PCR was the method, and the copy in TCRdb shows in-frame clones only, minus some. The table lists under 250,000 clones, more than 75% of them singletons, with around 3% in the top ten. The sample comprised PBMCs. These TCRs come from a middle-aged woman in good health and CMV-seronegative.

V is TRBV4-1 and J is TRBJ2-3; TRBD1 is a possible D gene (6 bases). CDR1 is MGHRA, CDR2 YSYEKL, per germline. The CDR3 covers 14 residues. The V and J ends lost 1 base and 4 bases respectively, with 9 bases between them. CDR3 in amino acids: CASSQVDRSDTQYF. CDR3 nucleotides: TGCGCCAGCAGCCAAGTAGACAGGTCAGATACGCAGTATTTT.

To note about this clone: This same CDR3 is encoded by further DNA sequences in the sample. J is TRBJ2-7 and V is TRBV7-9, with D uncertain. V was cut by 5 bases and J by 1 base, with 9 bases left in between. The CDR3 spans 13 residues. Germline CDR1 is SEHNR and CDR2 is FQNEAQ (reference sequence). The CDR3: CASSPGGSYEQYF. The CDR3 DNA reads as TGTGCCAGCAGCCCCGGCGGTTCCTACGAGCAGTACTTC.

V and J are TRBV28 and TRBJ1-2; D unresolved. The ends were cut back, 8 bases at V and 12 bases at J, with 16 bases in the middle. The CDR3 is made up of 11 amino acids. Germline V gives CDR1 MDHEN, CDR2 SYDVKM. CDR3 nucleotides: TGTGCCAGCTCCGGAGGAGGGTTGAACACCTTC. This gives the protein CASSGGGLNTF.

A single count supports this clone. The V and J genes are TRBV11-2 and TRBJ1-1, with 11 bases aligning to TRBD1. The CDR3 is 16 amino acids. The trim removed 5 bases at V and 5 bases at J, leaving 10 bases unmatched. Germline values: CDR1 SGHAT, CDR2 FQNNGV. CDR3 DNA sequence: TGTGCCAGCAGCGAGGGACAGGGGGGTTTCAGGACTGAAGCTTTCTTT. Amino acids: CASSEGQGGFRTEAFF.

This chain uses TRBV9 with TRBJ2-7; D may be TRBD2 (7 bases). Germline-derived CDR1 and CDR2 are SGDLS and YYNGEE. The CDR3 is 15 residues long. V lost 2 bases to trimming and J lost 2 bases, with 14 bases between them. The CDR3, as DNA: TGTGCCAGCAGCGTCTCGGGGGGCGCGACCTACGAGCAGTACTTC. Translated: CASSVSGGATYEQYF.

The rearrangement uses TRBV19 and TRBJ1-2, with 11 positions matching TRBD1. The length of the CDR3 is 15 residues. From germline, CDR1 is LNHDA and CDR2 SQIVND (reference sequence). The ends lost 5 bases at V and 3 bases at J; junction bases unmatched: 5. CDR3 sequence (DNA): TGTGCCAGTAGTCCCGGGACAGGGGGTCACTATGGCTACACCTTC. It yields the protein CASSPGTGGHYGYTF. Variable domain in full (rest from reference TRBV19 and TRBJ1-2): DGGITQSPKYLFRKEGQNVTLSCEQNLNHDAMYWYRQDPGQGLRLIYYSQIVNDFQKGDIAEGYSVSREKKESFPLTVTSAQKNPTAFYLCASSPGTGGHYGYTFGSGTRLTVV.

This chain uses TRBV5-1 with TRBJ1-2, with D possibly being TRBD1 (6 bases). The V end lost 1 base, the J end lost 4 bases, and 14 bases lay between the germline ends. Germline CDR1 and CDR2: SGHRS and YFSETQ. This CDR3 is built from 15 residues. For the CDR3, the DNA is TGCGCCAGCAGCTTGTTCCAGGGGTCGGGCTATGGCTACACCTTC. It yields the protein CASSLFQGSGYGYTF.

The chain uses TRBV25-1 and TRBJ2-5; TRBD1 aligns across 8 bases. The CDR3 runs 13 residues. V lost 11 bases to trimming and J lost 6 bases; unmatched junction nucleotides: 11. CDR1 is MGHDK, CDR2 SYGVNS, per germline. As DNA, the CDR3 is TGTGCCTCGAGGACAGGGTCAAAAAAGACCCAGTACTTC. It translates to CASRTGSKKTQYF.

This clone was seen once. The rearrangement links TRBV2 to TRBJ2-1; D perhaps matches TRBD2 (5 bases). CDR1 and CDR2 from the germline V gene are SNHLY and FYNNEI. Trimming stripped 6 bases from V and 8 bases from J, with 5 bases between. The CDR3 loop spans 10 amino acids. The CDR3 nucleotides read TGTGCCAGCAGGGAGGATGAGCAGTTCTTC. Translation: CASREDEQFF. The whole variable domain, filled in from reference TRBV2 and TRBJ2-1, reads EPEVTQTPSHQVTQMGQEVILRCVPISNHLYFYWYRQILGQKVEFLVSFYNNEISEKSEIFDDQFSVERPDGSNFTLKIRSTKLEDSAMYFCASREDEQFFGPGTRLTVL.

The chain links TRBV7-3 to TRBJ2-5; a possible D gene is TRBD2 (7 bases). The CDR3 runs to 15 residues. CDR1 and CDR2 (germline): SGHTA, FQGTGA. V was clipped by 5 bases and J by 4 bases, with 17 bases between them. The CDR3 DNA reads as TGTGCCAGCAGCCCCCAAGGGGGGGAGCGAGAGACCCAGTACTTC. Translating gives CASSPQGGERETQYF.

V and J are TRBV25-1 and TRBJ2-2; 10 bases are shared with TRBD2. This CDR3 is built from 14 residues. Trimming removed 4 bases from V and 6 bases from J; junction bases left unmatched: 2. Germline CDR1 is MGHDK and CDR2 is SYGVNS. The CDR3 DNA reads as TGTGCCAGCAGTGGGGGACTAGCGTCCGGGGAGCTGTTTTTT. This gives the protein CASSGGLASGELFF.

The CDR3 loop reads CASSQGTGLSTDTQYF. The CDR3, as DNA: TGTGCCAGCAGCCAAGGGACCGGACTTAGCACAGATACGCAGTATTTT. The V and J genes are TRBV14 and TRBJ2-3; weak D call: TRBD2 (5 bases). V shed 1 base and J shed 0 bases, with 11 bases lying between them. The CDR3 spans 16 residues. Germline CDR1 and CDR2: SGHDN and FVKESK.

The V call is TRBV4-1, the J call TRBJ2-3; tentative D call: TRBD2 (6 bases). V lost 0 bases and J 2 bases, leaving 9 bases between the germline ends. The CDR3 loop spans 15 amino acids. Germline CDR1 reads MGHRA; CDR2 reads YSYEKL. CDR3 protein: CASSQEPGLTDTQYF. DNA of the CDR3: TGCGCCAGCAGCCAAGAACCGGGACTCACAGATACGCAGTATTTT.

This clone was observed a single time. J is TRBJ2-3 and V is TRBV4-1; D is perhaps TRBD1 (6 bases). The germline V and J ends were trimmed by 4 bases and 3 bases, with 29 bases remaining between them. The CDR3 loop spans 20 amino acids. The germline V gene encodes CDR1 MGHRA and CDR2 YSYEKL. The CDR3 sequence is CASSPSQGLPGLSKTDTQYF. In DNA, the CDR3 is TGCGCCAGCAGCCCTTCGCAGGGGCTACCCGGTCTCTCTAAAACAGATACGCAGTATTTT.

V is TRBV5-1 and J is TRBJ1-2; D is possibly TRBD1 (5 bases). Trimming took off 4 bases at V and 2 bases at J, with 9 bases between the two ends. There are 13 residues in the CDR3. Germline V gene lookup returns CDR1 SGHRS and CDR2 YFSETQ. CDR3 in amino acids: CASSDRQNYGYTF. CDR3 nucleotide sequence: TGCGCCAGCAGCGATCGACAGAACTATGGCTACACCTTC.